Sequencing of this T cell receptor (beta chain) was carried out in a study of siplizumab effects on memory and regulatory T cells. CDR3 length: 13 amino acids. The V gene lost 4 bases and the J gene lost 5 bases, with 9 bases spanning the gap. CDR1 WSHSY and CDR2 SAAADI come from the germline V gene. Data came from immunoSEQ multiplex PCR; TCRdb stores just in-frame clones and leaves some out. The top ten clones hold 0.35% of a sample with 45,000 to 60,000 clones, less than 90% of them seen once. The rearrangement joins TRBV10-2 to TRBJ1-5; a weak D match, TRBD1 (6 bases). The sample comprised naive CD8+ T cells sorted from blood. This sequence was found in a human donor in good health. CDR3 in amino acids: CASSGDRYQPQHF. As DNA, the CDR3 is TGCGCCAGCAGTGGTGACAGGTATCAGCCCCAGCATTTT.